This TCR beta chain is drawn from a study of shared clonotypes between healthy human individuals. Study-level background: Donors had three CD4 naive, three CD4 memory, two CD8 naive and one CD8 memory plate apiece. Findings of the study overall: The study sampled only blood, and tissue repertoires likely differ.

The assay was immunoSEQ multiplex PCR, and TCRdb's table has in-frame clones only and misses some. The sample lists some 1 million clones; roughly 80% were seen once. The CDR3 contains 13 residues. Germline V CDR1 and CDR2: MNHEY, SVGAGI. Trimming pared 1 base from V and 6 bases from J, leaving 7 bases between. With respect to this clone: Its matching antigen is unknown.

Everyone who donated was a Caucasian adult who lived in Nashville, Tennessee. Into CD45RA+ naive and CD45RA-negative memory subsets, the CD4+ cells were split. The rearrangement uses TRBV6-5 and TRBJ1-5; D remains unclear. The origin of this receptor is a man aged 18 to 30 in good health. The material sequenced was memory CD4+ T cells sorted from blood. Indicated subset: CD45RA-negative fraction. The CDR3 sequence: CASSYLHGQPQHF. Here the CDR3 DNA reads TGTGCCAGCAGTTACTTGCACGGTCAGCCCCAGCATTTT.